This T cell receptor (beta chain) was recovered during a study of low-dose radiotherapy and immunotherapy resistance in tumors. The CDR3 totals 16 residues. Trimming took off 1 base at V and 10 bases at J, with 21 bases between the two ends. The germline V gene encodes CDR1 SGHRS and CDR2 YFSETQ. About this clonotype: It is likely a read error: a sequence one base away is far more abundant.

As to time point: before trial treatment. TRAV- and TRBV-specific primers, spanning alpha and beta chains, primed first-strand cDNA. With a V-primer adapter and a constant-region primer, TCRs were amplified for 20 PCR cycles. MiXCR was run by TCRdb on the reads, yielding one entry per CDR3 protein. The sample holds tens of thousands of distinct CDR3 sequences, more than 8% seen once. The starting material was PBMCs, obtained before treatment. The clonotype originates from a male donor with prostate cancer. The genes are TRBV5-1 and TRBJ2-1; no reliable D call. The CDR3 region is CASSLNTGTVGYEQFF. Here the CDR3 DNA reads TGCGCCAGCAGCTTGAATACCGGCACTGTGGGCTACGAGCAGTTCTTC.